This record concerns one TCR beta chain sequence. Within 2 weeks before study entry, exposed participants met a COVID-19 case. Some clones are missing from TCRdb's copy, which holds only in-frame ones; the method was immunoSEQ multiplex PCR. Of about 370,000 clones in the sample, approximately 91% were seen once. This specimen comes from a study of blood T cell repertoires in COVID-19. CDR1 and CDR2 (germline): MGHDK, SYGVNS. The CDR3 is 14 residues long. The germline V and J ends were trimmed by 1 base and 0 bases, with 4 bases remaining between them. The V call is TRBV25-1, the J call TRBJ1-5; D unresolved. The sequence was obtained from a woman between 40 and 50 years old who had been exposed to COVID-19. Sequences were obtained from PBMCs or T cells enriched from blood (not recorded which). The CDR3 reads CASSESYSNQPQHF. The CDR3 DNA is TGTGCCAGCAGTGAATCGTATAGCAATCAGCCCCAGCATTTT.